This T cell receptor beta chain was sequenced for a study of T-cell reconstitution after alpha-beta-depleted transplantation in children. For TCRbeta, the library was prepared with unique molecular identifiers. MiXCR, run by TCRdb on the PCR reads, gives a single entry per CDR3 protein. The data contain about 500,000 distinct CDR3 sequences, approximately 32% of them singletons. The CDR3 sequence is 20 residues long. V lost 0 bases, J lost 0 bases, and 14 bases stayed unmatched. Germline V gene lookup returns CDR1 SGHTA and CDR2 FQGTGA. The sample consisted of PBMCs from the stem cell graft donor, taken from the stem cell graft. The V gene is TRBV7-3, the J gene TRBJ2-1, with 7 bases that match TRBD2. This TCR derives from a human donor who donated a stem cell graft to a child with aplastic anemia. CDR3 sequence (DNA): TGTGCCAGCAGCTTAACCCGTCCTTTTATTGCGGGAGCCTCCTACAATGAGCAGTTCTTC. Translation gives CASSLTRPFIAGASYNEQFF.